Listed below are T cell receptor beta chains from one sample, sequenced in a study of OX40 agonist ivuxolimab in advanced cancers. The protocol was immunoSEQ multiplex PCR, while the TCRdb copy is restricted to in-frame clones and leaves out a portion. The table records tens of thousands of clones, about nine tenths of them present only once. The sample was CD4+ or CD8+ T cells sorted from blood, taken in a trial of the OX40 agonist ivuxolimab. These receptors originate from an adult with an advanced solid tumor such as melanoma, head and neck, liver or kidney cancer. CDR3s include the opening cysteine and the closing phenylalanine or tryptophan. The order of the fields is clone size, D gene, V gene, J gene, CDR3 protein, CDR3 DNA. A D gene is named only where the DNA matches it firmly. Expanded clones are given a class, and other clones once, few, many or no size at all.

-	-	TRBV5-1	TRBJ1-1	CASSLAGGETVEAFF	TGCGCCAGCAGCTTGGCCGGAGGGGAGACGGTTGAAGCTTTCTTT
-	-	TRBV5-4	TRBJ2-2	CASSLTTGELFF	TGTGCCAGCAGCTTGACGACCGGGGAGCTGTTTTTT
-	-	TRBV19	TRBJ1-1	CASSTGAQRGNTEAFF	TGTGCCAGTAGTACCGGGGCCCAGCGAGGGAACACTGAAGCTTTCTTT
-	TRBD2	TRBV30	TRBJ2-2	CAWTGLGNTGELFF	TGTGCCTGGACGGGACTAGGGAACACCGGGGAGCTGTTTTTT
-	-	TRBV6-1	TRBJ2-7	CASSEQLATYEQYF	TGTGCCAGCAGTGAACAACTAGCCACCTACGAGCAGTACTTC
few	-	TRBV6-1	TRBJ1-2	CASSEGPGPNYGYTF	TGTGCCAGCAGTGAAGGTCCAGGTCCTAACTATGGCTACACCTTC
-	TRBD1	TRBV5-1	TRBJ1-2	CASSLNRGRDGYTF	TGCGCCAGCAGTCTTAACAGGGGGCGTGATGGCTACACCTTC
-	TRBD1	TRBV25-1	TRBJ1-1	CASSDRTGRVEAFF	TGTGCCAGCAGTGATCGGACAGGGAGAGTTGAAGCTTTCTTT
-	TRBD1	TRBV5-1	TRBJ2-7	CASSSPGQNYEQYF	TGCGCCAGCAGCTCACCGGGACAGAACTACGAGCAGTACTTC
-	-	TRBV5-1	TRBJ2-1	CASSLSVSGSYNEQFF	TGCGCCAGCAGCCTTAGTGTTTCGGGCTCCTACAATGAGCAGTTCTTC
few	TRBD2	TRBV2	TRBJ2-1	CASRLAGEGEQFF	TGTGCCAGCAGACTAGCGGGAGAAGGTGAGCAGTTCTTC